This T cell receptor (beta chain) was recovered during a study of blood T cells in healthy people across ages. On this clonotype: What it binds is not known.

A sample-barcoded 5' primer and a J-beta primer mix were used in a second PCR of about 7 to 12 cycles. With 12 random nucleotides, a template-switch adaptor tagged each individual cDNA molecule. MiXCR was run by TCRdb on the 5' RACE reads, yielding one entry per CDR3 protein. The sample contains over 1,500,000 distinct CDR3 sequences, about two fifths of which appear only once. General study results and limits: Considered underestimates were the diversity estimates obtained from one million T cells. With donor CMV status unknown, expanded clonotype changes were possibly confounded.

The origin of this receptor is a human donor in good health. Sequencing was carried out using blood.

The CDR3 is CASSFTPGTIPYEQYF. CDR3 coding DNA: TGTGCCAGCAGCTTCACGCCCGGGACAATCCCCTACGAGCAGTACTTC. The chain couples TRBV7-2 to TRBJ2-7; tentative D call: TRBD1 (6 bases). The CDR3 is 16 residues long. Trimming left V 3 bases short and J 2 bases short, with 17 bases between. CDR1 is SGHTA, CDR2 FQGNSA, per germline.